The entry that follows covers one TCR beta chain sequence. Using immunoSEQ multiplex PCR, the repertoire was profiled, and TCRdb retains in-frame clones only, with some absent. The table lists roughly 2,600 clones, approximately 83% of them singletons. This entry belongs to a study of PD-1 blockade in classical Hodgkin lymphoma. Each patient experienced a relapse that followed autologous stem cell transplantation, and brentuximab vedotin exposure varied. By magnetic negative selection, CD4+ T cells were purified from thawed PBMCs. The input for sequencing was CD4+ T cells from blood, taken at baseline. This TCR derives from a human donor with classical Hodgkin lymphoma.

The CDR3: CASSARQGTGEETQYF. CDR3 nucleotides: TGTGCCAGTAGTGCCCGACAGGGGACCGGAGAAGAGACCCAGTACTTC. The V gene is TRBV19, the J gene TRBJ2-5; TRBD1 matches at 8 bases. Germline values: CDR1 LNHDA, CDR2 SQIVND (reference sequence). The CDR3 runs to 16 residues. V was pared by 5 bases and J by 3 bases, with 11 bases of the junction left unmatched.